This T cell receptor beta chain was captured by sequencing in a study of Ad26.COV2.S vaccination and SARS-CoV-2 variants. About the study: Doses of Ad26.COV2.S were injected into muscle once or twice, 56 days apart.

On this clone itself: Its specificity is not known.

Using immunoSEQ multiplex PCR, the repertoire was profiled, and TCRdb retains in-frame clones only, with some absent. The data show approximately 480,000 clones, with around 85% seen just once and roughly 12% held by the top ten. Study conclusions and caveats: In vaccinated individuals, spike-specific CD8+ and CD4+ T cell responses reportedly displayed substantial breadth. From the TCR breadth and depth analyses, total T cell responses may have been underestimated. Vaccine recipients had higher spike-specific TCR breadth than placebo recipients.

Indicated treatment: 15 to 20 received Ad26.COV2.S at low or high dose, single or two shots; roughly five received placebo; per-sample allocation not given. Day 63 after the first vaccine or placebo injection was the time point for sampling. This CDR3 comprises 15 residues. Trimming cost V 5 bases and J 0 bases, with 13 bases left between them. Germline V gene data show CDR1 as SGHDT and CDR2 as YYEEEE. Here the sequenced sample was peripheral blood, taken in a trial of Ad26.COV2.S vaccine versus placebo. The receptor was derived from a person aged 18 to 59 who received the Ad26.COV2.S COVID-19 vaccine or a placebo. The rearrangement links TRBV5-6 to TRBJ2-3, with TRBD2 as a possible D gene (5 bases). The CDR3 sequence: CASSLEGASTDTQYF. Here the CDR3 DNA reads TGTGCCAGCAGTCTCGAGGGAGCCAGCACAGATACGCAGTATTTT.